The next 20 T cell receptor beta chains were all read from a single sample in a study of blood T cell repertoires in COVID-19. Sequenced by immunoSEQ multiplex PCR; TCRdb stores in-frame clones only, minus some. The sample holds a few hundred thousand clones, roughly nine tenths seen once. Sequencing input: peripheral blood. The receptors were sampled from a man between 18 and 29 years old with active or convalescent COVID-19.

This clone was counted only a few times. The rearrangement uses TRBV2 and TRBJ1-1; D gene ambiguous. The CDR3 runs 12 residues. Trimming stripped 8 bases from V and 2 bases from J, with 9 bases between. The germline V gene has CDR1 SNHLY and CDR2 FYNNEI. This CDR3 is CASDSFNTEAFF. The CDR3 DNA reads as TGTGCCAGCGACTCCTTCAACACTGAAGCTTTCTTT. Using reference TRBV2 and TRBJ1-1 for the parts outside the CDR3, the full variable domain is EPEVTQTPSHQVTQMGQEVILRCVPISNHLYFYWYRQILGQKVEFLVSFYNNEISEKSEIFDDQFSVERPDGSNFTLKIRSTKLEDSAMYFCASDSFNTEAFFGQGTRLTVV.

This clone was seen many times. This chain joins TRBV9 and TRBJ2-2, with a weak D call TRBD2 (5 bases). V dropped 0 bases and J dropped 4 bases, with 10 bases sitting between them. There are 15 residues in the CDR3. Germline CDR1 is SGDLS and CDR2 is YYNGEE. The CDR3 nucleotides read TGTGCCAGCAGCGTAGCTCCTCGGGGCACCGGGGAGCTGTTTTTT. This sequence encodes CASSVAPRGTGELFF.

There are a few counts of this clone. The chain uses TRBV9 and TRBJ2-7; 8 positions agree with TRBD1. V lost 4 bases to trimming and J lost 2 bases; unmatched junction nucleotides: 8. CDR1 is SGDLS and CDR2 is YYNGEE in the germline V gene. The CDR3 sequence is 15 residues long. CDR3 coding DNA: TGTGCCAGCAGCATCGCCGGGACAGGTCCCTACGAGCAGTACTTC. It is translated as CASSIAGTGPYEQYF.

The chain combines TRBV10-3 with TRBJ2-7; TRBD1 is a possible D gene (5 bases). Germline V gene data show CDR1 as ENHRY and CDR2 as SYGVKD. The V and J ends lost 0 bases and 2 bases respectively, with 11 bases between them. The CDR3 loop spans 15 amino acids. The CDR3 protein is CAISESGQGPYEQYF. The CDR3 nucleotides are TGTGCCATCAGTGAGTCCGGCCAGGGCCCCTACGAGCAGTACTTC.

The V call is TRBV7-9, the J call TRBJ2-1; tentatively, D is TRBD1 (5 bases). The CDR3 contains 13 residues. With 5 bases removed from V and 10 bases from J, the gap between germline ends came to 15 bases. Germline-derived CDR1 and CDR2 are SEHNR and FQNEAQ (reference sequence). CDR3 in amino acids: CASSPNLQDEQFF. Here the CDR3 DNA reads TGTGCCAGCAGCCCCAACCTACAGGACGAGCAGTTCTTC.

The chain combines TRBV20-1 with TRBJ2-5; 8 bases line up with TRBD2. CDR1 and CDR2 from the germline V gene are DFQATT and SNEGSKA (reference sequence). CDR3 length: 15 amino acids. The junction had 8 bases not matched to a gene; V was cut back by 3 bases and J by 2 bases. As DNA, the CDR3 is TGCAGTGCTAGTATCGGCGGGGGGTCTCAAGAGACCCAGTACTTC. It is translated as CSASIGGGSQETQYF.

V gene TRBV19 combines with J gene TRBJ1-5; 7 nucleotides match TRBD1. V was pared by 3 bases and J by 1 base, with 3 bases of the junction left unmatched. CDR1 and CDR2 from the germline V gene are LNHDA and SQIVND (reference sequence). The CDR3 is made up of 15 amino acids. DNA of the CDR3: TGTGCCAGTAGTATTAGGGGGCGAAGCAATCAGCCCCAGCATTTT. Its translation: CASSIRGRSNQPQHF.

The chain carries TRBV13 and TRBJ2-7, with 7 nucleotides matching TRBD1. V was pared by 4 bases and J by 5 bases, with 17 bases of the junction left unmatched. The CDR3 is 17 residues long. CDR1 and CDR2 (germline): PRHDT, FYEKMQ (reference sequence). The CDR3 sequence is CASSSKGWGQYFNEQYF. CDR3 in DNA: TGTGCCAGCAGCTCCAAGGGTTGGGGACAGTATTTTAACGAGCAGTACTTC.

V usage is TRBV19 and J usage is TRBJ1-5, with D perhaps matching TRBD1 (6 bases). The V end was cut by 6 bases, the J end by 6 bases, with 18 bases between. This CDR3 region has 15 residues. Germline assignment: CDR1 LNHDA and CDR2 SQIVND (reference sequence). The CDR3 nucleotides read TGTGCCAGTAGAGGTTCACGGGGGGCAGGTCAGCCCCAGCATTTT. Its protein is CASRGSRGAGQPQHF.

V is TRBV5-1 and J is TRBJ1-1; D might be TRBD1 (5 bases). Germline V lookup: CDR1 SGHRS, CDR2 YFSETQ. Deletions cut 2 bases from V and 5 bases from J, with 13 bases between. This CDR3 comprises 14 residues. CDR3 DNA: TGCGCCAGCAGCTTAGAGCAGGGAATTACTGAAGCTTTCTTT. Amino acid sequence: CASSLEQGITEAFF.

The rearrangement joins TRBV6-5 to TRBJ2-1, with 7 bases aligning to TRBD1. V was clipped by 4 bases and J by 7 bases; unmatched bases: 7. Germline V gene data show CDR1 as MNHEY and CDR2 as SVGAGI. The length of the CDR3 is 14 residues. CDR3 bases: TGTGCCAGCAGTTCCGGACAGGCCATGAATGAGCAGTTCTTC. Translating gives CASSSGQAMNEQFF.

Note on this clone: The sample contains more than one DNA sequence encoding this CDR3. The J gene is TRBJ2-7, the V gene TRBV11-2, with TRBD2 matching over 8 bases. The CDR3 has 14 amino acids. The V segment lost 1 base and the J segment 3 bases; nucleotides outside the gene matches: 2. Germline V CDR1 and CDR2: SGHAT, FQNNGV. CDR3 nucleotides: TGTGCCAGCAGCTTAGGTGCGGGAGGCTACGAGCAGTACTTC. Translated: CASSLGAGGYEQYF.

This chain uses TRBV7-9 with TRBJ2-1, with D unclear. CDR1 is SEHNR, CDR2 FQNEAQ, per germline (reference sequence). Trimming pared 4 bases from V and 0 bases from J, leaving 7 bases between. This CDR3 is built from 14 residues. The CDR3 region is CASSSSSSYNEQFF. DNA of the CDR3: TGTGCCAGCAGCTCCTCCAGCTCCTACAATGAGCAGTTCTTC.

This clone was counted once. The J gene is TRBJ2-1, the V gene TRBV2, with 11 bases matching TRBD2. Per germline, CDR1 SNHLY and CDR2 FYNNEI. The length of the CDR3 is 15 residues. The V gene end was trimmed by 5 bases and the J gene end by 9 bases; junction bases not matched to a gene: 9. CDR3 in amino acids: CASSYTSGSAGEQFF. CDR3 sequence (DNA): TGTGCCAGCAGTTACACTAGCGGGAGTGCCGGTGAGCAGTTCTTC. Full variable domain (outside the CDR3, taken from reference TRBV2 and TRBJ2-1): EPEVTQTPSHQVTQMGQEVILRCVPISNHLYFYWYRQILGQKVEFLVSFYNNEISEKSEIFDDQFSVERPDGSNFTLKIRSTKLEDSAMYFCASSYTSGSAGEQFFGPGTRLTVL.

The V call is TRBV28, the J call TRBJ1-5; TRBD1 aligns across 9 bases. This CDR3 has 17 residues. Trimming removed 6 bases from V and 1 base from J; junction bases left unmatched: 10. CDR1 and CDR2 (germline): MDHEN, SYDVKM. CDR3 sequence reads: CASSLRKTGGSNQPQHF. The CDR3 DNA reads TGTGCCAGCAGCCTCAGGAAGACAGGGGGGAGCAATCAGCCCCAGCATTTT.

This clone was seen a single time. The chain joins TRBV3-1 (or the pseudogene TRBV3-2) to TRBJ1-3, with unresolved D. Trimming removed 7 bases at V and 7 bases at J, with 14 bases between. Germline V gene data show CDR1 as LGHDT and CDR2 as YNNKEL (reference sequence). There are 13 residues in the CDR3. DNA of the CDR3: TGTGCCAGCACCGGGTGGGCGGGCAACACCATATATTTT. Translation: CASTGWAGNTIYF.

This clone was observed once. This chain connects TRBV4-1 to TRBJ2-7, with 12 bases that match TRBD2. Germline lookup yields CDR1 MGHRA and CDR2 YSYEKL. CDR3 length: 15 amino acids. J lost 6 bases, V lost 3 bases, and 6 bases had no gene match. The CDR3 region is CASSHRLAGDFEQYF. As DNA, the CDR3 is TGCGCCAGCAGCCATAGACTAGCGGGAGATTTCGAGCAGTACTTC.

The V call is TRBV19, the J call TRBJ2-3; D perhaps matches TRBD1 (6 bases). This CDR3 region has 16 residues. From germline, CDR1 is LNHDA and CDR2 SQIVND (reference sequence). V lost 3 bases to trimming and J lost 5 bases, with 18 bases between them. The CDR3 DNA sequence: TGTGCCAGTAGTATTTCAGGGGCAGAGACCGGAGATACGCAGTATTTT. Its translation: CASSISGAETGDTQYF.

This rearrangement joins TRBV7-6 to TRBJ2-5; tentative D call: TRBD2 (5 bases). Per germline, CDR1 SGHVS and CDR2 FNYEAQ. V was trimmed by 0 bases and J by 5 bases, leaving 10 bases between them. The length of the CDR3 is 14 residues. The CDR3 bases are TGTGCCAGCAGCTTAGCGGGAAGAGGGGAGACCCAGTACTTC. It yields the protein CASSLAGRGETQYF.

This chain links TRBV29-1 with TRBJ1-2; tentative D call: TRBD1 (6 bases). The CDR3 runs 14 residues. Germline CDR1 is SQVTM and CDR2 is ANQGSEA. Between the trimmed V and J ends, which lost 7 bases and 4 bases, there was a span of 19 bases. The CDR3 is CSAGATGWGYGYTF. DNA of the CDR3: TGCAGCGCAGGCGCGACAGGCTGGGGCTATGGCTACACCTTC.